A single sample gave rise to the 10 T cell receptor beta chains below, sequenced in a study of OX40 agonist ivuxolimab in advanced cancers. Sequencing used immunoSEQ multiplex PCR; TCRdb keeps in-frame clones, though not all of them. This table has roughly 67,000 clones, more than 90% appearing once. Sequencing used CD4+ or CD8+ T cells sorted from blood, obtained in a trial of the OX40 agonist ivuxolimab. The receptors originated from an adult with an advanced solid tumor such as melanoma, head and neck, liver or kidney cancer.

V usage is TRBV10-2 and J usage is TRBJ2-6, with 8 bases lining up with TRBD2. CDR1 is WSHSY and CDR2 is SAAADI in the germline V gene. The CDR3 covers 16 residues. V gave up 7 bases and J gave up 2 bases; unmatched junction bases: 7. CDR3 residues: CASIPGGGTGANVLTF. The CDR3 DNA follows: TGCGCCAGCATCCCCGGGGGGGGGACTGGGGCCAACGTCCTGACTTTC.

This sequence joins TRBV29-1 and TRBJ1-2, with D maybe TRBD1 (5 bases). The V gene lost 6 bases and the J gene lost 2 bases, with 22 bases spanning the gap. The length of the CDR3 is 16 residues. The germline V gene has CDR1 SQVTM and CDR2 ANQGSEA. The CDR3 region is CSVQEAREVINYGYTF. Written as DNA, the CDR3 is TGCAGCGTCCAAGAGGCCAGGGAGGTCATCAACTATGGCTACACCTTC. Combining the CDR3 with reference TRBV29-1 and TRBJ1-2 gives the whole variable domain SAVISQKPSRDICQRGTSLTIQCQVDSQVTMMFWYRQQPGQSLTLIATANQGSEATYESGFVIDKFPISRPNLTFSTLTVSNMSPEDSSIYLCSVQEAREVINYGYTFGSGTRLTVV.

The V call is TRBV6-5, the J call TRBJ2-1, with 9 bases aligning to TRBD2. This CDR3 contains 14 residues. V dropped 2 bases and J dropped 4; count of bases not matched to a gene: 0. Per the germline V gene, CDR1 is MNHEY and CDR2 is SVGAGI. The CDR3 sequence is CASSYAGGYNEQFF. In DNA form, the CDR3 reads TGTGCCAGCAGTTACGCGGGGGGGTACAATGAGCAGTTCTTC.

The chain has TRBV13 and TRBJ2-7; D is undetermined. Trimming removed 7 bases from V and 0 bases from J, with 16 bases in between. This CDR3 contains 15 residues. Germline loops: CDR1 PRHDT, CDR2 FYEKMQ (reference sequence). In DNA, the CDR3 is TGTGCCAGCAACAACTCCCCCTATAGCTCCTACGAGCAGTACTTC. It translates to CASNNSPYSSYEQYF.

The chain uses TRBV4-3 and TRBJ2-1; 11 positions agree with TRBD1. Unmatched junction bases numbered 5, after V lost 6 bases and J lost 4 bases. The CDR3 is made up of 15 amino acids. Germline assignment: CDR1 LGHNA and CDR2 YSLEER. CDR3 in amino acids: CASSQDRGLYNEQFF. CDR3 DNA sequence: TGCGCCAGCAGTCAGGACAGGGGGCTGTACAATGAGCAGTTCTTC.

This sequence joins TRBV4-3 and TRBJ1-3; tentatively, D is TRBD1 (5 bases). This CDR3 comprises 15 residues. Trimming left V 1 base short and J 1 base short, with 8 bases between. The V gene's germline CDR1 is LGHNA and CDR2 YSLEER. CDR3 sequence (DNA): TGCGCCAGCAGCCAAGGGGGCGCTTCTGGAAACACCATATATTTT. Translation: CASSQGGASGNTIYF.

The chain recombines TRBV13 with TRBJ2-3, with TRBD2 identical over 9 bases. Germline CDR1 reads PRHDT; CDR2 reads FYEKMQ (reference sequence). V lost 4 bases and J lost 5; bases outside the gene matches: 4. CDR3 size: 14 residues. CDR3: CASSSTAGGDTQYF. CDR3 DNA: TGTGCCAGCAGCTCTACAGCGGGGGGAGATACGCAGTATTTT.

This chain links TRBV11-2 with TRBJ2-7; maybe TRBD1 (5 bases). Germline CDR1 SGHAT, CDR2 FQNNGV. V was shortened by 1 base and J by 2 bases, with 6 bases between the two germline ends. This CDR3 spans 13 amino acids. CDR3 nucleotide sequence: TGTGCCAGCAGCTTAGGACAGACCTACGAGCAGTACTTC. It specifies CASSLGQTYEQYF. Full variable domain (outside the CDR3, taken from reference TRBV11-2 and TRBJ2-7): EAGVAQSPRYKIIEKRQSVAFWCNPISGHATLYWYQQILGQGPKLLIQFQNNGVVDDSQLPKDRFSAERLKGVDSTLKIQPAKLEDSAVYLCASSLGQTYEQYFGPGTRLTVT.

The rearrangement links TRBV6-1 to TRBJ1-3, with TRBD1 matching over 7 bases. V shed 7 bases and J 3 bases; nucleotides not matched to a gene: 6. The CDR3 consists of 14 residues. Germline CDR1 is MNHNS and CDR2 is SASEGT. The CDR3 loop is CASTETGYGNTIYF. The CDR3 DNA reads as TGTGCCAGCACCGAGACAGGGTATGGAAACACCATATATTTT.

The V and J genes are TRBV19 and TRBJ2-7; D remains unclear. The CDR3 runs to 14 residues. In germline, CDR1 is LNHDA, CDR2 SQIVND (reference sequence). V lost 6 bases and J 0 bases, leaving 12 bases between the germline ends. The CDR3 DNA reads as TGTGCCAGTAGCCCCGGACGGAGCTCCTACGAGCAGTACTTC. Translated: CASSPGRSSYEQYF. The full variable domain, rest sourced from reference TRBV19 and TRBJ2-7, is DGGITQSPKYLFRKEGQNVTLSCEQNLNHDAMYWYRQDPGQGLRLIYYSQIVNDFQKGDIAEGYSVSREKKESFPLTVTSAQKNPTAFYLCASSPGRSSYEQYFGPGTRLTVT.